This T cell receptor beta chain appears in the sequencing data of a study of blood T cell repertoires in COVID-19. About the research overall: Acute and convalescent COVID-19 samples came from the United States, Italy and Spain.

Per the original data handling: Cell counts per sample came from amplifying reference gene primers. Here immunoSEQ multiplex PCR was the method, and the copy in TCRdb shows in-frame clones only, minus some. The V and J calls and clone size are taken from that table; D and trimming were inferred from the DNA. The table has under 200,000 clones, 88% seen once. The ends lost 4 bases at V and 5 bases at J; junction bases unmatched: 4. CDR1 is SGHRS and CDR2 is YFSETQ in the germline V gene. The CDR3 runs to 14 residues. V gene TRBV5-1 combines with J gene TRBJ1-4; 8 bases match TRBD1. The sequence was collected from a man aged 18 to 29 with active or convalescent COVID-19. The specimen was peripheral blood. The CDR3 protein is CASSPWTGNEKLFF. CDR3 DNA sequence: TGCGCCAGCAGCCCTTGGACAGGGAATGAAAAACTGTTTTTT.